This T cell receptor (beta chain) was obtained from a study of shared clonotypes between healthy human individuals. Overall study context: Donor composition was a couple of women and a few men, aged 18 to 49.

Execution of the assay was at deep level. How the authors handled the data: Junction-only immunoSEQ sequences carried no quality scores, so filtering differed. TCRdb's copy holds only in-frame clones and misses some; the assay was immunoSEQ multiplex PCR. The V and J calls and clone size come from that table; D and trimming were worked out from the DNA. The sample includes 600,000 to 750,000 clones, around 72% of them seen just once. V was clipped by 4 bases and J by 4 bases; unmatched bases: 6. The CDR3 is 16 amino acids. Germline CDR1 reads SGHTA; CDR2 reads FQGNSA. Sample: memory CD4+ T cells sorted from blood. Documented subset: CD45RA-negative fraction. This TCR was recovered from a woman aged 25 to 39 in good health. V and J are TRBV7-2 and TRBJ2-5; 13 nucleotides agree with TRBD2. CDR3 sequence (DNA): TGTGCCAGCAGCTCAGGGGGACTAGCGGGACGAGAGACCCAGTACTTC. Translated: CASSSGGLAGRETQYF.